A selection of T cell receptor beta chains follows, all from one sample in a study of shared clonotypes between healthy human individuals. Using immunoSEQ multiplex PCR, the repertoire was profiled, and TCRdb retains in-frame clones only, with some absent. This table holds about 700,000 clones, approximately 90% found once. The sequenced sample was naive CD8+ T cells sorted from blood. These receptors were obtained from a man aged 25 to 40 in good health. Each CDR3 is given with its conserved first and last residue. Fields, in order: D gene, clone size, CDR3 length, J gene, V gene, CDR3 protein, CDR3 DNA. D genes are given only for firm matches. Clone size appears in some rows only: once, few, many, or a class for an expanded clone.

>TRBD1|once|15|TRBJ2-3|TRBV5-4
CASSLVGTDTDTQYF
TGTGCCAGCAGCTTGGTAGGGACAGACACAGATACGCAGTATTTT
>.|.|15|TRBJ1-5|TRBV6-5
CASSPGGVGNQPQHF
TGTGCCAGCAGCCCCGGGGGGGTAGGCAATCAGCCCCAGCATTTT
>.|many|11|TRBJ1-2|TRBV28
CAYGGYRGYTF
TGTGCCTACGGAGGATATCGGGGCTACACCTTC
>TRBD2|.|19|TRBJ2-2|TRBV5-5
CASSPGTSGRALNTGELFF
TGTGCCAGCAGCCCGGGGACTAGCGGGAGGGCCTTGAACACCGGGGAGCTGTTTTTT
>.|once|12|TRBJ2-1|TRBV29-1
CSVGRGYNEQFF
TGCAGCGTTGGACGGGGGTACAATGAGCAGTTCTTC
>TRBD1|.|14|TRBJ2-1|TRBV28
CASSLTGEGNEQFF
TGTGCCAGCAGTTTAACAGGGGAAGGCAATGAGCAGTTCTTC
>.|.|11|TRBJ2-1|TRBV7-9
CASSLKGEQFF
TGTGCCAGCAGCTTAAAGGGGGAGCAGTTCTTC
>.|.|15|TRBJ2-7|TRBV28
CASSQPSIENDEQYF
TGTGCCAGCAGTCAACCCTCGATAGAAAACGACGAGCAGTACTTC
>.|.|14|TRBJ2-2|TRBV27
CASSLMGDTGELFF
TGTGCCAGCAGTCTTATGGGGGACACCGGGGAGCTGTTTTTT
>.|.|14|TRBJ2-7|TRBV27
CASSLGGLRVEQYF
TGTGCCAGCAGTTTGGGCGGCCTTCGGGTCGAGCAGTACTTC
>.|.|16|TRBJ2-7|TRBV4-1
CASSQRGFSARYEQYF
TGCGCCAGCAGCCAACGAGGTTTTAGCGCCCGCTACGAGCAGTACTTC
>TRBD1|few|17|TRBJ1-4|TRBV25-1
CASSEFETRGLGEKLFF
TGTGCCAGCAGTGAATTCGAGACAAGGGGGCTGGGTGAAAAACTGTTTTTT
>TRBD1|.|14|TRBJ1-3|TRBV14
CASSYGQGGNTIYF
TGTGCCAGCAGCTACGGACAGGGAGGAAACACCATATATTTT
>.|.|15|TRBJ2-2|TRBV6-6
CASIAGPIGTGELFF
TGTGCCAGCATTGCGGGACCCATTGGGACCGGGGAGCTGTTTTTT
>TRBD1|.|17|TRBJ1-4|TRBV28
CASSEPGQGAANEKLFF
TGTGCCAGCAGTGAGCCGGGACAGGGGGCAGCTAATGAAAAACTGTTTTTT
>.|.|14|TRBJ2-5|TRBV29-1
CSVEVYRPEETQYF
TGCAGCGTTGAAGTCTACAGGCCCGAAGAGACCCAGTACTTC
>.|.|13|TRBJ2-2|TRBV9
CASSPPLTGELFF
TGTGCCAGCAGCCCCCCGCTGACCGGGGAGCTGTTTTTT
>.|.|16|TRBJ2-7|TRBV28
CASSFLETGGFYEQYF
.
>TRBD1|.|16|TRBJ2-7|TRBV7-9
CASSLGTGISSYEQYF
TGTGCCAGCAGCTTAGGGACAGGGATAAGCTCCTACGAGCAGTACTTC
>TRBD1|.|16|TRBJ2-5|TRBV27
CASSGQLDRQQETQYF
TGTGCCAGCAGTGGACAACTGGACAGGCAACAAGAGACCCAGTACTTC
>TRBD1|.|15|TRBJ2-7|TRBV5-1
CASSLEPGQPYEQYF
TGCGCCAGCAGCTTAGAACCGGGACAGCCTTACGAGCAGTACTTC
>.|.|13|TRBJ1-6|TRBV7-8
CASSEDGFSPLHF
TGTGCCAGCAGCGAGGATGGGTTTTCACCCCTCCACTTT
>TRBD2|.|15|TRBJ2-1|TRBV7-2
CASSFPRAGGNEQFF
TGTGCCAGCAGCTTTCCCCGGGCGGGGGGAAATGAGCAGTTCTTC
>TRBD1|.|17|TRBJ2-1|TRBV27
CASSTYRTGTMVNEQFF
TGTGCCAGCAGTACCTATAGGACAGGAACGATGGTCAATGAGCAGTTCTTC
>TRBD2|few|13|TRBJ2-1|TRBV2
CASRGEGIDEQFF
TGTGCCAGCAGGGGGGAGGGGATCGATGAGCAGTTCTTC
>.|.|14|TRBJ2-1|TRBV6-5
CASSAGVSYNEQFF
TGTGCCAGCAGTGCCGGGGTCTCCTACAATGAGCAGTTCTTC
>TRBD2|.|23|TRBJ2-5|TRBV29-1
CSVEDLWDGLAGGTGWSQETQYF
TGCAGCGTTGAAGATCTTTGGGATGGACTAGCGGGAGGTACAGGCTGGTCTCAAGAGACCCAGTACTTC
>.|.|15|TRBJ2-5|TRBV27
CASSKGAGYGETQYF
TGTGCCAGCAGTAAAGGTGCAGGGTATGGAGAGACCCAGTACTTC
>.|.|13|TRBJ2-7|TRBV15
CATRELGSYEQYF
TGTGCCACCAGAGAACTAGGCTCCTACGAGCAGTACTTC
>.|.|15|TRBJ1-1|TRBV30
CAWSSIGSPNTEAFF
TGTGCCTGGAGTTCAATTGGCTCCCCGAACACTGAAGCTTTCTTT
>TRBD2|.|15|TRBJ2-4|TRBV29-1
CSVEVGGIAKNIQYF
TGCAGCGTTGAGGTGGGAGGGATTGCCAAAAACATTCAGTACTTC
>.|.|13|TRBJ2-2|TRBV7-9
CASRDKNTGELFF
TGTGCCAGCAGGGACAAGAACACCGGGGAGCTGTTTTTT
>.|once|13|TRBJ2-7|TRBV11-2
CASSLETAYEQYF
TGTGCCAGCAGCTTAGAGACAGCCTACGAGCAGTACTTC
>TRBD1|.|15|TRBJ1-1|TRBV7-9
CASSYAGTGDTEAFF
TGTGCCAGCAGCTACGCCGGGACAGGGGACACTGAAGCTTTCTTT
>.|.|14|TRBJ1-1|TRBV6-5
CASSYYRVNTEAFF
TGTGCCAGCAGTTACTACAGGGTGAACACTGAAGCTTTCTTT
>TRBD1|.|17|TRBJ1-5|TRBV6-1
CASSEGQGPYSNQPQHF
TGTGCCAGCAGTGAAGGACAGGGTCCCTATAGCAATCAGCCCCAGCATTTT
>TRBD2|.|17|TRBJ2-3|TRBV7-2
CASSPDQLAGETDTQYF
TGTGCCAGCAGCCCCGACCAACTAGCGGGAGAAACAGATACGCAGTATTTT
>TRBD1|.|15|TRBJ2-1|TRBV7-9
CASSLAGQGGNEQFF
TGTGCCAGCAGCTTAGCCGGACAGGGGGGGAATGAGCAGTTCTTC
>.|.|15|TRBJ2-3|TRBV28
CASVGGARGTDTQYF
TGTGCCAGCGTTGGGGGGGCGCGGGGCACAGATACGCAGTATTTT
>.|.|14|TRBJ2-1|TRBV6-6
CASSSVGHGAEQFF
TGTGCCAGCAGTTCTGTTGGGCATGGAGCGGAGCAGTTCTTC
>.|.|15|TRBJ2-7|TRBV28
CASSLIRQSTYEQYF
TGTGCCAGCAGTTTAATCCGACAGAGTACCTACGAGCAGTACTTC
>TRBD1|.|14|TRBJ1-5|TRBV30
CAWSTGTGNQPQHF
TGTGCCTGGAGCACCGGGACAGGGAATCAGCCCCAGCATTTT
>TRBD1|few|15|TRBJ2-3|TRBV13
CASTLSRDRQNTQYF
TGTGCCAGCACCCTCAGTCGGGACAGACAAAATACGCAGTATTTT
>.|.|16|TRBJ2-1|TRBV7-9
CASSLDQTGRYNEQFF
TGTGCCAGCAGCTTAGACCAAACAGGGCGCTACAATGAGCAGTTCTTC
>TRBD2|.|16|TRBJ2-1|TRBV5-1
CASSFPLAGGLDEQFF
TGCGCCAGCAGCTTCCCCCTAGCGGGAGGGCTCGATGAGCAGTTCTTC
>.|.|15|TRBJ1-5|TRBV28
CASSLRLSPGQPQHF
TGTGCCAGCAGTTTGCGCCTCAGCCCCGGTCAGCCCCAGCATTTT
>TRBD1|.|16|TRBJ1-4|TRBV9
CASSATGGAGQEKLFF
TGTGCCAGCAGCGCGACAGGGGGCGCAGGGCAAGAAAAACTGTTTTTT
>TRBD1|.|15|TRBJ1-3|TRBV2
CASSEGRGLGNTIYF
TGTGCCAGCAGTGAAGGGAGGGGGCTTGGAAACACCATATATTTT